The TCR beta chain described here comes from a study of blood T cell repertoires in COVID-19. Study in general: COVID-19 samples, acute and convalescent, were from the United States, Italy and Spain. T cells, B-cell-depleted T cells, or PBMCs provided the cDNA or gDNA that served as material.

V was clipped by 0 bases and J by 2 bases; unmatched bases: 8. Germline V lookup: CDR1 SGDLS, CDR2 YYNGEE. CDR3 length: 18 residues. Study processing details: Amplification from reference gene primers served as the basis for estimated nucleated cell counts. This table comes from immunoSEQ multiplex PCR, and its TCRdb copy is limited to in-frame clones, with some not included. The D gene and trimming were derived from the DNA, and the V and J assignments and clone size from that table. The sample contains just over 70,000 clones, under 95% of which appear only once. The sample was peripheral blood. This sequence originates from a human donor in a cohort sampled during active COVID-19. The V gene is TRBV9, the J gene TRBJ2-3, with 11 bases that match TRBD2. The CDR3 is CASSVGLAGGSSTDTQYF. CDR3 DNA: TGTGCCAGCAGCGTAGGGCTAGCGGGGGGCTCTTCCACAGATACGCAGTATTTT. Full variable domain (rest looked up from reference TRBV9 and TRBJ2-3): DSGVTQTPKHLITATGQRVTLRCSPRSGDLSVYWYQQSLDQGLQFLIQYYNGEERAKGNILERFSAQQFPDLHSELNLSSLELGDSALYFCASSVGLAGGSSTDTQYFGPGTRLTVL.